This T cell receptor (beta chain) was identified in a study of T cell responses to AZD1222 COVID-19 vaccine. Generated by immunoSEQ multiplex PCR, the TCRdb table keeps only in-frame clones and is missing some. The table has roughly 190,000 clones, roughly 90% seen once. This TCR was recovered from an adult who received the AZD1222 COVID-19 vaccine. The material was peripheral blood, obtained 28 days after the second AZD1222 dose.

The CDR3 DNA sequence: TGTGCCACCAGCAGTTCGCTTGACAGCAGCTCCTACGAGCAGTACTTC. This sequence encodes CATSSSLDSSSYEQYF. This rearrangement joins TRBV15 to TRBJ2-7, with D maybe TRBD1 (5 bases). The CDR3 is 16 residues long. CDR1 and CDR2 (germline): LNHNV, YYDKDF (reference sequence). The V gene lost 3 bases and the J gene lost 0 bases, with 15 bases spanning the gap.